Listed below are T cell receptor beta chains from one sample, sequenced in a study of cytomegalovirus exposure and HLA in healthy donors. Libraries were prepared by immunoSEQ multiplex PCR; TCRdb keeps only in-frame clonotypes and omits some of them. The table shows around 160,000 clones, with roughly 65% occurring only once. The sample consisted of PBMCs. Source of these receptors: a young man in good health and CMV-seropositive. Each CDR3 is given with its conserved first and last residue. The order of the fields is J gene, D gene, clone size, V gene, CDR3 protein, CDR3 DNA. D genes are given only for firm matches. Rows give clone size only sometimes, using once, few, many, or a class for an expanded clone.

TRBJ2-1,TRBD2,.,TRBV25-1,CASSESSGDNEQFF,TGTGCCAGCAGTGAATCTAGCGGGGACAATGAGCAGTTCTTC
TRBJ1-1,TRBD1,.,TRBV11-2,CASSRRLVTGGGTEAFF,TGTGCCAGCAGCCGCCGACTCGTTACAGGGGGCGGCACTGAAGCTTTCTTT
TRBJ1-1,TRBD1,.,TRBV13,CASSRGQGNTEAFF,TGTGCCAGCAGCCGGGGACAGGGGAACACTGAAGCTTTCTTT
TRBJ2-2,TRBD2,.,TRBV5-8,CASSVTSGNTGELFF,TGTGCCAGCAGCGTGACTAGCGGTAACACCGGGGAGCTGTTTTTT
TRBJ1-5,.,.,TRBV4-1,CASSQVIQAVLPYQPQHF,TGCGCCAGCAGCCAAGTTATTCAGGCTGTTCTCCCCTATCAGCCCCAGCATTTT
TRBJ2-1,.,.,TRBV7-2,CASSHAGVRNEQFF,TGTGCCAGCAGCCACGCAGGGGTACGGAATGAGCAGTTCTTC
TRBJ1-1,.,.,TRBV7-2,CASSLMGGAAFF,TGTGCCAGCAGCTTAATGGGGGGGGCAGCTTTCTTT
TRBJ2-3,TRBD2,.,TRBV25-1,CASSESHSGSSDTQYF,TGTGCCAGCAGTGAATCTCATAGCGGGAGTTCAGATACGCAGTATTTT
TRBJ1-2,.,few,TRBV5-6,CASSFVGAANYGYTF,TGTGCCAGCAGCTTTGTTGGGGCCGCTAACTATGGCTACACCTTC
TRBJ1-5,.,.,TRBV4-2,CASSLGGEGNQPQHF,TGTGCCAGCAGTTTGGGAGGGGAGGGCAATCAGCCCCAGCATTTT
TRBJ2-2,TRBD1,.,TRBV7-8,CASTEDRVENTGELFF,TGTGCCAGCACCGAAGACAGGGTCGAAAACACCGGGGAGCTGTTTTTT
TRBJ2-1,TRBD2,.,TRBV5-4,CASRSLAGTYNEQFF,TGTGCCAGCAGGTCGCTAGCGGGGACTTACAATGAGCAGTTCTTC
TRBJ1-2,TRBD1,.,TRBV5-4,CASSQNDREDYGYTF,TGTGCCAGCAGCCAGAATGACAGGGAGGACTATGGCTACACCTTC
TRBJ1-6,.,.,TRBV6-6,CASSYSGGDNSPLHF,TGTGCCAGCAGTTACTCAGGGGGTGATAATTCACCCCTCCACTTT
TRBJ1-4,.,.,TRBV30,CAWSVAGNPNEKLFF,TGTGCCTGGAGTGTAGCAGGGAACCCTAATGAAAAACTGTTTTTT
TRBJ2-5,.,.,TRBV7-8,CASSLALSEETQYF,TGTGCCAGCAGCTTAGCTTTGTCGGAAGAGACCCAGTACTTC
TRBJ2-3,.,.,TRBV7-8,CASSRGLSDTQYF,TGTGCCAGCAGCAGGGGACTTTCAGATACGCAGTATTTT
TRBJ1-1,TRBD1,.,TRBV7-2,CASSLAGQGGFRAEAFF,TGTGCCAGCAGCTTAGCGGGACAGGGTGGTTTTAGGGCTGAAGCTTTCTTT
TRBJ2-4,TRBD1,.,TRBV6-1,CASSEVDRGLNIQYF,TGTGCCAGCAGTGAAGTTGACAGGGGTCTGAACATTCAGTACTTC
TRBJ1-1,.,.,TRBV7-3,CASSWGPNTEAFF,TGTGCCAGCAGCTGGGGCCCGAACACTGAAGCTTTCTTT
TRBJ1-3,.,.,TRBV7-9,CASSLPVSGNTIYF,TGTGCCAGCAGCCTTCCGGTCTCTGGAAACACCATATATTTT
TRBJ2-2,TRBD1,few,TRBV6-1,CASSARTGSITGELFF,TGTGCCAGCAGTGCCCGGACAGGATCGATCACCGGGGAGCTGTTTTTT
TRBJ1-1,TRBD1,.,TRBV5-1,CASSPQGAHTEAFF,TGCGCCAGCAGCCCACAGGGGGCCCACACTGAAGCTTTCTTT
TRBJ2-2,TRBD2,.,TRBV7-8,CASSLALRGGTGELFF,TGTGCCAGCAGCTTAGCTTTGCGGGGGGGCACCGGGGAGCTGTTTTTT
TRBJ1-1,.,few,TRBV5-1,CASRGYRVGVNTEAFF,TGCGCCAGCAGGGGATACAGGGTCGGAGTGAACACTGAAGCTTTCTTT
TRBJ1-1,.,.,TRBV6-5,CASRQTSGGNTEAFF,TGTGCCAGCAGGCAAACCTCGGGGGGGAACACTGAAGCTTTCTTT
TRBJ2-5,.,few,TRBV7-6,CASRRGGGETQYF,TGTGCCAGCAGACGAGGGGGGGGAGAGACCCAGTACTTC
TRBJ2-3,.,.,TRBV5-1,CASSFASPSADTQYF,TGCGCCAGCAGCTTCGCGAGCCCCAGCGCAGATACGCAGTATTTT
TRBJ2-6,.,.,TRBV11-2,CASTRSHSGANVLTF,TGTGCCAGCACCCGGAGCCACTCTGGGGCCAACGTCCTGACTTTC
TRBJ1-2,TRBD1,.,TRBV27,CASSRGQGESDGYTF,TGTGCCAGCAGTCGTGGACAGGGGGAGTCAGATGGCTACACCTTC
TRBJ2-2,.,.,TRBV2,CASRGPGNTGELFF,TGTGCCAGCAGGGGGCCAGGGAACACCGGGGAGCTGTTTTTT
TRBJ2-1,.,.,TRBV2,CASSESSAGPSYNEQFF,TGTGCCAGCAGTGAATCGTCGGCGGGACCTTCCTACAATGAGCAGTTCTTC
TRBJ1-1,.,.,TRBV30,CAWRLGQTNTEAFF,TGTGCCTGGAGACTTGGACAGACGAACACTGAAGCTTTCTTT
TRBJ1-2,.,.,TRBV30,CAWTLRAAGEYGYTF,TGTGCCTGGACCCTGAGGGCCGCCGGGGAATATGGCTACACCTTC
TRBJ1-1,TRBD1,.,TRBV5-5,CASSLGDRGVFRAFF,TGTGCCAGCAGCTTGGGTGACAGGGGGGTCTTTAGGGCTTTCTTT
TRBJ1-2,.,.,TRBV30,CAWSPGANYGYTF,TGTGCCTGGAGTCCAGGGGCGAACTATGGCTACACCTTC
TRBJ1-1,.,.,TRBV21-1,CASTSGGSPEAFF,TGTGCCAGCACTTCGGGGGGGTCCCCGGAAGCTTTCTTT
TRBJ2-4,.,.,TRBV11-2,CASNGREGDIQYF,TGTGCCAGCAACGGCCGAGAGGGGGACATTCAGTACTTC
TRBJ2-3,TRBD1,.,TRBV5-4,CASSTLGTGGLRTDTQYF,TGTGCCAGCAGCACCCTCGGGACAGGGGGTCTTCGCACAGATACGCAGTATTTT
TRBJ2-3,TRBD2,.,TRBV5-4,CASSNQREWTDTQYF,TGTGCCAGCAGCAATCAGCGGGAGTGGACAGATACGCAGTATTTT
TRBJ1-3,.,.,TRBV30,CAWRPNRGNTIYF,TGTGCCTGGAGGCCCAACAGGGGAAACACCATATATTTT
TRBJ1-1,TRBD1,.,TRBV13,CASSLGQGGNTEAFF,TGTGCCAGCAGCTTGGGCCAGGGGGGGAACACTGAAGCTTTCTTT
TRBJ2-5,.,.,TRBV5-6,CASIFSLGVVETQYF,TGTGCCAGCATTTTTTCGTTGGGAGTGGTGGAGACCCAGTACTTC
TRBJ2-5,TRBD2,.,TRBV6-6,CASRPNPAGGGETQYF,TGTGCCAGCAGACCCAACCCAGCGGGAGGTGGGGAGACCCAGTACTTC
TRBJ2-1,TRBD2,few,TRBV15,CATSWASGSNEQFF,TGTGCCACCAGTTGGGCTAGCGGGAGCAATGAGCAGTTCTTC
TRBJ1-5,TRBD1,.,TRBV15,CATSRERTGFQPQHF,TGTGCCACCAGCAGAGAGCGGACAGGGTTCCAGCCCCAGCATTTT
TRBJ1-2,TRBD1,.,TRBV4-1,CASSQDRQGAFGYTF,TGCGCCAGCAGCCAAGACCGACAGGGGGCGTTTGGCTACACCTTC
TRBJ1-1,.,once,TRBV4-2,CASSPPPGGANTEAFF,TGTGCCAGCAGCCCGCCCCCCGGAGGGGCGAACACTGAAGCTTTCTTT
TRBJ2-3,TRBD2,.,TRBV7-9,CASSPVAGALTDTQYF,TGTGCCAGCAGCCCAGTAGCGGGAGCCCTCACAGATACGCAGTATTTT
TRBJ1-6,.,.,TRBV7-8,CASSLDRGGSPLHF,TGTGCCAGCAGCTTAGATAGGGGCGGTTCACCCCTCCACTTT
TRBJ1-4,.,.,TRBV4-2,CASSQDRTAQDEKLFF,TGTGCCAGCAGCCAAGATCGGACTGCCCAGGATGAAAAACTGTTTTTT
TRBJ1-2,TRBD1,few,TRBV19,CASRYRGQGSYGYTF,TGTGCCTCACGGTACCGGGGACAGGGGTCCTATGGCTACACCTTC
TRBJ1-5,.,.,TRBV28,CAGGKQNQPQHF,TGTGCGGGGGGGAAGCAAAATCAGCCCCAGCATTTT
TRBJ1-2,.,.,TRBV7-9,CAVAGYVNYGYTF,TGTGCAGTCGCGGGATACGTTAACTATGGCTACACCTTC
TRBJ2-3,TRBD1,.,TRBV18,CASSPRTGSTDTQYF,TGTGCCAGCTCACCGAGGACAGGGAGCACAGATACGCAGTATTTT
TRBJ2-3,TRBD2,.,TRBV27,CASGTSASTDTQYF,TGTGCCAGCGGCACTAGCGCCTCCACAGATACGCAGTATTTT
TRBJ1-2,TRBD1,.,TRBV9,CASSERQGSGYTF,TGTGCCAGCAGCGAACGACAGGGGTCTGGCTACACCTTC
TRBJ1-2,.,.,TRBV7-2,CASSPDRRNYGYTF,TGTGCCAGCAGCCCCGACAGGCGAAACTATGGCTACACCTTC
TRBJ2-2,.,.,TRBV5-1,CASSPEGPRAGELFF,TGCGCCAGCAGCCCGGAGGGGCCCCGGGCCGGGGAGCTGTTTTTT